A single sample gave rise to the 20 T cell receptor beta chains below, sequenced in a study of T-cell memory formation after mild COVID-19. TCRdb itself ran the 5' RACE reads through MiXCR, one entry per CDR3 protein. In the table there are about 150,000 distinct CDR3 sequences, approximately 14% of which are singletons. Sequencing was performed on PBMCs or a T cell subset sorted from them (not recorded which). These receptors were collected from an adult woman who had mild COVID-19 (a few samples of this study predate the infection). Cell type and time point are not known.

At least ten counts were recorded for this clonotype. The chain links TRBV5-4 to TRBJ2-3; TRBD2 matches at 12 bases. CDR3 length: 14 residues. J was trimmed by 3 bases and V by 5 bases; bases with no gene match: 1. In germline, CDR1 is SGHNT, CDR2 YYREEE (reference sequence). The CDR3 region has the DNA TGTGCCAGCAGGACTAGCGGGAGTACAGATACGCAGTATTTT. Translation: CASRTSGSTDTQYF.

This rearrangement joins TRBV6-5 to TRBJ1-1; maybe TRBD1 (5 bases). Trimming took off 6 bases at V and 2 bases at J, with 22 bases between the two ends. In germline, CDR1 is MNHEY, CDR2 SVGAGI. This CDR3 has 17 residues. CDR3: CASRPPRGGRGNTEAFF. The CDR3 nucleotides read TGTGCCAGCAGACCTCCTCGCGGGGGACGCGGTAACACTGAAGCTTTCTTT.

This clonotype was recorded a few times. V and J are TRBV20-1 and TRBJ1-1; D is perhaps TRBD1 (6 bases). CDR3 length equals 16 residues. Germline V lookup: CDR1 DFQATT, CDR2 SNEGSKA (reference sequence). Trimming pared 5 bases from V and 5 bases from J, leaving 24 bases between. The CDR3 reads CSARPSGGLGGTEAFF. The CDR3 nucleotides are TGCAGTGCTCGCCCGTCTGGGGGGCTGGGTGGAACTGAAGCTTTCTTT.

The CDR3 DNA follows: TGTGCCAGCAGTTACACGTACATGAACACTGAAGCTTTCTTT. Protein: CASSYTYMNTEAFF. The chain joins TRBV6-5 to TRBJ1-1; D uncertain. From germline, CDR1 is MNHEY and CDR2 SVGAGI. This CDR3 region has 14 residues. The V end was cut by 2 bases, the J end by 0 bases, with 7 bases between.

V gene TRBV29-1 combines with J gene TRBJ2-7; D remains unclear. Germline V CDR1 and CDR2: SQVTM, ANQGSEA. V was trimmed by 6 bases and J by 2 bases, leaving 11 bases between them. The CDR3 totals 12 residues. This chain's CDR3 is CSVQASTYEQYF. CDR3 in DNA: TGCAGCGTCCAGGCGTCTACCTACGAGCAGTACTTC.

The rearrangement joins TRBV4-3 to TRBJ1-6; D is unclear. CDR3 length: 15 residues. Germline-derived CDR1 and CDR2 are LGHNA and YSLEER. The ends were cut back, 1 base at V and 7 bases at J, with 11 bases in the middle. The CDR3 region is CASSQVQGRNSPLHF. For the CDR3, the DNA is TGCGCCAGCAGCCAAGTCCAAGGCCGCAATTCACCCCTCCACTTT.

This clonotype was observed a few times. The chain links TRBV7-2 to TRBJ1-6; weak D call: TRBD1 (6 bases). Per germline, CDR1 SGHTA and CDR2 FQGNSA. V lost 5 bases, J lost 4 bases, and 12 bases lay in between. The length of the CDR3 is 15 residues. The CDR3 sequence is CASSPSTGYNSPLHF. The CDR3 DNA reads as TGTGCCAGCAGCCCCTCAACAGGGTATAATTCACCCCTCCACTTT.

This clonotype turned up a few times. This sequence joins TRBV18 and TRBJ2-3, with 11 nucleotides matching TRBD2. The CDR3 extends over 15 amino acids. Germline V gene lookup returns CDR1 KGHSH and CDR2 LQKENI. Losses at the gene ends were 5 bases for V and 6 bases for J; bases not matched to a gene: 7. The CDR3 nucleotides read TGTGCCAGCTCAGAGCTAGCGGGAGGATCTGATACGCAGTATTTT. It codes for CASSELAGGSDTQYF.

This clonotype was recorded a few times. As DNA, the CDR3 is TGTGCCAGCCGGGCCCCGCCAGATACGCAGTATTTT. Translating it yields CASRAPPDTQYF. The chain recombines TRBV6-2 or TRBV6-3 with TRBJ2-3; D is undetermined. The CDR3 has 12 amino acids. The V and J ends lost 8 bases and 4 bases respectively, with 10 bases between them. CDR1 MNHEY and CDR2 SVGEGT come from the germline V gene.

This clonotype was counted between two and nine times. The chain joins TRBV7-9 to TRBJ1-5; D is uncertain. V gave up 1 base and J gave up 2 bases, with 12 bases separating them. The CDR3 sequence is 16 residues long. CDR1 and CDR2 (germline): SEHNR, FQNEAQ (reference sequence). The CDR3 is CASSLESGYGNQPQHF. As DNA, the CDR3 is TGTGCCAGCAGCTTAGAGTCGGGATATGGCAATCAGCCCCAGCATTTT.

The rearrangement uses TRBV6-1 and TRBJ2-7; 9 nucleotides align to TRBD2. CDR1 is MNHNS, CDR2 SASEGT, per germline. The length of the CDR3 is 15 residues. The trim removed 0 bases at V and 6 bases at J, leaving 6 bases unmatched. The chain's CDR3 is CASSEAPSSGVEQYF. The CDR3 DNA follows: TGTGCCAGCAGTGAAGCTCCGTCTAGCGGGGTCGAGCAGTACTTC.

The V gene is TRBV5-1, the J gene TRBJ2-3; 13 bases fit TRBD2. Germline CDR1 and CDR2: SGHRS and YFSETQ. V was clipped by 5 bases and J by 10 bases; unmatched bases: 7. CDR3 size: 14 residues. In nucleotides, the CDR3 is TGCGCCAGCAGGGCTGGGACTAGCGGGGACCCGCAGTATTTT. It encodes CASRAGTSGDPQYF.

The sample holds a few counts of this clonotype. This sequence joins TRBV7-3 and TRBJ2-3; D unresolved. V shed 2 bases and J shed 1 base, with 10 bases lying between them. Germline V CDR1 and CDR2: SGHTA, FQGTGA. The CDR3 loop spans 15 amino acids. The DNA for the CDR3 is TGTGCCAGCAGCTTAGGTCCCTCTGGCACAGATACGCAGTATTTT. Its translation: CASSLGPSGTDTQYF.

This clonotype was observed a handful of times. This chain uses TRBV3-1 with TRBJ2-1; a possible D gene is TRBD1 (6 bases). Between the trimmed V and J ends, which lost 0 bases and 6 bases, there was a span of 12 bases. CDR3 length: 15 amino acids. Germline assignment: CDR1 LGHDT and CDR2 YNNKEL (reference sequence). CDR3 DNA: TGTGCCAGCAGCCAAGATGTGCAGGGGTTCAATGAGCAGTTCTTC. Its protein product is CASSQDVQGFNEQFF.

This clonotype was counted a few times. This rearrangement joins TRBV6-5 to TRBJ2-7; D is perhaps TRBD1 or TRBD2 (5 bases each). The germline V gene has CDR1 MNHEY and CDR2 SVGAGI. This CDR3 contains 14 residues. Trimming pared 5 bases from V and 0 bases from J, leaving 11 bases between. CDR3 amino acids: CASSHPGSSYEQYF. In nucleotides, the CDR3 is TGTGCCAGCAGTCATCCAGGGAGCTCCTACGAGCAGTACTTC.

V gene TRBV12-3 or TRBV12-4 combines with J gene TRBJ2-3, with TRBD2 as a possible D gene (5 bases). The CDR3 runs 13 residues. V was cut by 2 bases and J by 6 bases, with 9 bases left in between. This CDR3 is CASSLLARDTQYF. CDR3 coding DNA: TGTGCCAGCAGTTTACTAGCCCGGGATACGCAGTATTTT.

The genes are TRBV5-1 and TRBJ1-1; 8 bases fit TRBD1. The germline V gene encodes CDR1 SGHRS and CDR2 YFSETQ. The CDR3 has 14 amino acids. The trim removed 4 bases at V and 4 bases at J, leaving 6 bases unmatched. The CDR3 loop reads CASSGTGFGTEAFF. The DNA of the CDR3 is TGCGCCAGCAGCGGGACAGGCTTTGGCACTGAAGCTTTCTTT.

The chain combines TRBV18 with TRBJ2-7; D call uncertain. The CDR3 spans 13 residues. The germline V and J ends were trimmed by 0 bases and 3 bases, with 6 bases remaining between them. CDR1 and CDR2 from the germline V gene are KGHSH and LQKENI. For the CDR3, the DNA is TGTGCCAGCTCACCACCGGTTAACTACGAGCAGTACTTC. Its translation: CASSPPVNYEQYF.

This clonotype was observed at least ten times. The junction does not match germline at one end; this may be a read error. The chain is built from TRBV6-2 or TRBV6-3 and TRBJ2-1, with 11 nucleotides matching TRBD2. The CDR3 extends over 15 amino acids. Germline loops: CDR1 MNHEY, CDR2 SVGEGT. The CDR3 region has the DNA TGTGCCAGCAGTGACTCTAGCGGGAGGTCCAATGAGCAGTTCTTC. It is translated as CASSDSSGRSNEQFF.

The chain combines TRBV29-1 with TRBJ1-1; maybe TRBD1 (6 bases). The germline gives CDR1 SQVTM, CDR2 ANQGSEA. The V gene lost 7 bases and the J gene lost 0 bases, with 12 bases spanning the gap. The CDR3 has 13 residues. CDR3 nucleotides: TGCAGCGGAGAACAGGGCATGAACACTGAAGCTTTCTTT. It is translated as CSGEQGMNTEAFF.